The 28 T cell receptor beta chains presented below share a single source sample, sequenced in a study of blood T cells in healthy people across ages. Alongside a J-beta primer mix, a sample-barcoded 5' primer served in a second PCR lasting 7 to 11 cycles. A single record per CDR3 protein comes from TCRdb applying MiXCR to the 5' RACE reads. In the table there are about 620,000 distinct CDR3 sequences, approximately 52% of which are singletons. The sample consisted of blood. These receptors were obtained from a woman older than 75 in good health.

The sample holds one count of this clonotype. The chain is built from TRBV6-5 and TRBJ2-1; D is unresolved. CDR3 length: 13 residues. Germline V gives CDR1 MNHEY, CDR2 SVGAGI. Trimming pared 5 bases from V and 9 bases from J, leaving 14 bases between. In DNA form, the CDR3 reads TGTGCCAGCAGTGATAGAGTGGGGTCTGAGCAGTTCTTC. Translated: CASSDRVGSEQFF.

About this clonotype: A clone one base away is much larger, so this may be a read error. The rearrangement joins TRBV30 to TRBJ2-1, with no clear D. Germline assignment: CDR1 GTSNPN and CDR2 SVGIG (reference sequence). The CDR3 is made up of 12 amino acids. The CDR3 DNA reads TGTACCTGGAGTGTACTCGCCGATGAGCAGTTCTTC. It yields the protein CTWSVLADEQFF.

CDR3 sequence reads: CASSVAPGWGSQETQYF. DNA for the CDR3: TGTGCCAGCAGCGTAGCCCCCGGGTGGGGTAGTCAAGAGACCCAGTACTTC. The chain uses TRBV9 and TRBJ2-5; D remains ambiguous. Per germline, CDR1 SGDLS and CDR2 YYNGEE. Between the trimmed V and J ends, which lost 0 bases and 2 bases, there was a span of 17 bases. The CDR3 runs 17 residues.

This clonotype has a count of ten or more. CDR3 sequence reads: CASSLESSGTDTQYF. The CDR3 coding sequence is TGCGCCAGCAGCTTGGAATCTAGCGGCACAGATACGCAGTATTTT. V gene TRBV5-1 combines with J gene TRBJ2-3; D perhaps matches TRBD2 (6 bases). In germline, CDR1 is SGHRS, CDR2 YFSETQ. V was cut by 0 bases and J by 1 base, with 9 bases left in between. This CDR3 contains 15 residues.

This clonotype appeared a few times. The gene calls are TRBV14 and TRBJ1-1; 8 positions agree with TRBD1. J was trimmed by 0 bases and V by 4 bases; bases with no gene match: 10. Germline V CDR1 and CDR2: SGHDN, FVKESK. CDR3 size: 17 residues. CDR3 DNA sequence: TGTGCCAGCAGCCCCGGACAGGGATTCCATTTGAACACTGAAGCTTTCTTT. The encoded protein is CASSPGQGFHLNTEAFF.

This clonotype was seen repeatedly, ten times or more. The V gene is TRBV13, the J gene TRBJ2-1; D assignment may be TRBD1 or TRBD2 (5 bases each). This CDR3 has 16 amino acids. Between the trimmed V and J ends, which lost 7 bases and 5 bases, there was a span of 21 bases. Germline V CDR1 and CDR2: PRHDT, FYEKMQ (reference sequence). CDR3 sequence: CASTERGGPRNNEQFF. CDR3 DNA sequence: TGTGCCAGCACCGAGAGGGGCGGGCCTCGGAACAATGAGCAGTTCTTC.

J is TRBJ2-2 and V is TRBV2; 9 positions match TRBD2. J lost 4 bases, V lost 5 bases, and 17 bases had no gene match. CDR3 size: 19 residues. In germline, CDR1 is SNHLY, CDR2 FYNNEI. CDR3 amino acids: CASSLSRKLAGRGTGELFF. The CDR3 DNA reads as TGTGCCAGCAGTCTTAGCCGCAAGCTAGCGGGGCGGGGCACCGGGGAGCTGTTTTTT.

This clonotype was counted at least ten times. CDR3 in DNA: TGCAGCGTCATTCCGGGGTGGGCATCAGAGACCCAGTACTTC. Translating it yields CSVIPGWASETQYF. The V gene is TRBV29-1, the J gene TRBJ2-5, with a weak D call TRBD2 (5 bases). This CDR3 has 14 amino acids. Trimming pared 6 bases from V and 4 bases from J, leaving 18 bases between. The germline V gene has CDR1 SQVTM and CDR2 ANQGSEA. The entire variable domain, with the rest obtained from reference TRBV29-1 and TRBJ2-5, is as follows: SAVISQKPSRDICQRGTSLTIQCQVDSQVTMMFWYRQQPGQSLTLIATANQGSEATYESGFVIDKFPISRPNLTFSTLTVSNMSPEDSSIYLCSVIPGWASETQYFGPGTRLLVL.

V usage is TRBV20-1 and J usage is TRBJ2-3; 10 bases agree with TRBD2. The CDR3 covers 15 residues. The V gene's germline CDR1 is DFQATT and CDR2 SNEGSKA (reference sequence). The ends lost 3 bases at V and 6 bases at J; junction bases unmatched: 9. CDR3 amino acids: CSARGQLAGRDTQYF. The CDR3 DNA sequence: TGCAGTGCTAGGGGGCAACTAGCGGGAAGGGATACGCAGTATTTT.

This sequence joins TRBV16 and TRBJ2-3; 9 nucleotides match TRBD1. V shed 7 bases, J shed 4 bases, and the junction held 15 bases outside the gene matches. The germline V gene has CDR1 KGHSY and CDR2 FQNENV. The CDR3 spans 17 residues. The CDR3 is CASKPPVPGQGPDTQYF. CDR3 DNA: TGTGCCAGCAAACCACCCGTGCCCGGACAGGGGCCAGATACGCAGTATTTT.

As for this clonotype: This may be a read error, as it is one base from a much larger clone. This sequence joins TRBV12-3 or TRBV12-4 and TRBJ1-2; possible D gene TRBD1, 5 bases. This CDR3 is built from 13 residues. As DNA, the CDR3 is TGTACCAGCTCCATCGTGGGGGACTATGGCTACACCTTC. Amino acids: CTSSIVGDYGYTF.

On this clonotype itself: A much larger clone lies a single base off, so this may be a read error. This chain links TRBV7-8 with TRBJ2-7; D gene ambiguous. Trimming removed 4 bases from V and 3 bases from J, with 13 bases in between. The germline CDR1 and CDR2 sequences are SGHVS and FQNEAQ. The CDR3 contains 14 residues. The CDR3 sequence: CASSSAQAGYEQYF. The CDR3 DNA reads as TGTGCCAGCAGCTCGGCGCAGGCTGGCTACGAGCAGTACTTC.

The chain is built from TRBV6-1 and TRBJ1-5, with TRBD1 as a possible D gene (5 bases). Trimming removed 3 bases at V and 4 bases at J, with 13 bases between. Per the germline V gene, CDR1 is MNHNS and CDR2 is SASEGT. The CDR3 covers 15 residues. CDR3 sequence (DNA): TGTGCCAGCAGTGAGGTCTGGGGCAGAAATCAGCCCCAGCATTTT. Encoded protein: CASSEVWGRNQPQHF.

This clonotype occurred many times. The CDR3 DNA reads as TGTGCCGGGAGCAAGGAGAATTCACCCCTCCACTTT. As protein: CAGSKENSPLHF. The rearrangement joins TRBV7-9 to TRBJ1-6, with unresolved D. Trimming left V 11 bases short and J 7 bases short, with 12 bases between. The germline V gene has CDR1 SEHNR and CDR2 FQNEAQ (reference sequence). The CDR3 length is 12 residues.

For this clonotype: Its ends do not fully match the called genes, so a read error is possible. The chain carries TRBV11-2 and TRBJ2-1; 14 bases align to TRBD2. Germline V gene lookup returns CDR1 SGHAT and CDR2 FQNNGV. This CDR3 is built from 17 residues. CDR3 residues: CASSPGLAGGIYDEQFF. In nucleotides, the CDR3 is TGTGCCAGCAGCCCCGGACTAGCGGGAGGAATCTACGATGAGCAGTTCTTC.

The J gene is TRBJ1-5, the V gene TRBV20-1; 9 bases map to TRBD1. The CDR3 is 12 residues long. From germline, CDR1 is DFQATT and CDR2 SNEGSKA (reference sequence). The V gene end was trimmed by 6 bases and the J gene end by 7 bases; junction bases not matched to a gene: 4. In nucleotides, the CDR3 is TGCAGTGCGGGACAGGGTGACCAGCCCCAGCATTTT. Amino acid sequence: CSAGQGDQPQHF.

This clonotype was detected a few times. This may stem from a read error, because a much larger clone lies one nucleotide away. This chain uses TRBV29-1 with TRBJ2-5, with D tentatively TRBD1 (5 bases). Trimming took off 5 bases at V and 11 bases at J, with 21 bases between the two ends. Germline V CDR1 and CDR2: SQVTM, ANQGSEA. The CDR3 loop spans 13 amino acids. The CDR3: CSVRSGPNNEQYF. The CDR3 DNA sequence: TGCAGCGTTAGGTCAGGGCCTAACAATGAGCAGTACTTC.

The chain joins TRBV5-1 to TRBJ2-3; TRBD1 agrees at 9 bases. J gave up 8 bases and V 5 bases, and 3 bases lay outside the gene matches. Germline V CDR1 and CDR2: SGHRS, YFSETQ. The CDR3 runs to 12 residues. CDR3 loop: CASSRQGGTQYF. CDR3 bases: TGCGCCAGCAGTAGACAGGGGGGTACGCAGTATTTT.

Of note for this clonotype: A much bigger clone sits one base away, suggesting this may be a read error. The chain carries TRBV10-3 and TRBJ1-2, with 9 bases lining up with TRBD1. Germline values: CDR1 ENHRY, CDR2 SYGVKD. This CDR3 comprises 13 residues. The V and J ends lost 11 bases and 7 bases, in that order; junction bases with no gene match: 11. CDR3 loop: CAARDRAVTGYTF. The DNA of the CDR3 is TGTGCCGCGCGGGACAGGGCTGTAACTGGCTACACCTTC.

CDR3 protein: CASSPPRLAGTYNEQFF. The CDR3 DNA sequence: TGTGCCAGCAGCCCGCCCCGGCTAGCGGGGACCTACAATGAGCAGTTCTTC. This sequence joins TRBV7-8 and TRBJ2-1, with 9 positions matching TRBD2. Germline CDR1 is SGHVS and CDR2 is FQNEAQ. This CDR3 region has 17 residues. V lost 5 bases to trimming and J lost 2 bases; unmatched junction nucleotides: 10.

As concerns this clonotype: A much larger clonotype is one base distant, so this may be a read error. The genes are TRBV20-1 and TRBJ2-3; either TRBD1 or TRBD2 may fit D (5 bases each). Deletions cut 5 bases from V and 4 bases from J, with 13 bases between. The germline V gene encodes CDR1 DFQATT and CDR2 SNEGSKA (reference sequence). The CDR3 loop spans 13 amino acids. CDR3: CSAPWGFADTQYF. The CDR3 DNA is TGCAGTGCTCCATGGGGGTTCGCAGATACGCAGTATTTT.

The sample holds a few counts of this clonotype. This sequence joins TRBV3-1 and TRBJ1-1; D uncertain. In germline, CDR1 is LGHDT, CDR2 YNNKEL (reference sequence). Trimming shortened V by 1 base and J by 4 bases, and 10 bases separated the two germline ends. The CDR3 consists of 14 residues. CDR3 nucleotides: TGTGCCAGCAGCCAAGGACAACCCGGCACTGAAGCTTTCTTT. Protein: CASSQGQPGTEAFF.

This chain joins TRBV20-1 and TRBJ1-1, with no clear D. The ends were cut back, 6 bases at V and 7 bases at J, with 9 bases in the middle. This CDR3 has 10 residues. Germline CDR1 is DFQATT and CDR2 is SNEGSKA (reference sequence). In DNA, the CDR3 is TGCAGTGCGACGGAATTTGAAGCTTTCTTT. Protein sequence: CSATEFEAFF.

The rearrangement links TRBV6-5 to TRBJ2-1; possibly TRBD2 for D (5 bases). The CDR3 runs to 11 residues. Looked up from germline, CDR1 is MNHEY and CDR2 is SVGAGI. Deletions cut 11 bases from V and 5 bases from J, with 10 bases between. CDR3 DNA: TGTGCCTCCGGACTTAACAATGAGCAGTTCTTC. Translating gives CASGLNNEQFF.

The chain uses TRBV7-2 and TRBJ2-5, with D tentatively TRBD2 (6 bases). Looked up from germline, CDR1 is SGHTA and CDR2 is FQGNSA. This CDR3 is built from 14 residues. The V gene lost 1 base and the J gene lost 4 bases, with 10 bases spanning the gap. CDR3 nucleotides: TGTGCCAGCAGCTTAGTCGCTAGCGCAGAGACCCAGTACTTC. Translation gives CASSLVASAETQYF.

This chain uses TRBV6-6 with TRBJ1-6; D is perhaps TRBD1 (5 bases). V lost 7 bases and J 3 bases, leaving 16 bases between the germline ends. The CDR3 runs 16 residues. Germline V CDR1 and CDR2: MNHNY, SVGAGI (reference sequence). CDR3: CASTPWGLRYNSPLHF. The CDR3 DNA sequence: TGTGCCAGCACCCCTTGGGGACTCCGCTATAATTCACCCCTCCACTTT.

There are many counts of this clonotype. The chain has TRBV28 and TRBJ2-5; D uncertain. This CDR3 has 13 residues. V gave up 6 bases and J gave up 3 bases, with 11 bases separating them. CDR1 and CDR2 (germline): MDHEN, SYDVKM. The chain's CDR3 is CASRERVKETQYF. Here the CDR3 DNA reads TGTGCCAGCAGAGAAAGGGTGAAAGAGACCCAGTACTTC.

This clonotype was counted only a few times. The rearrangement links TRBV29-1 to TRBJ1-1, with D possibly TRBD1 on 5 matching bases. Trimming took off 4 bases at V and 3 bases at J, with 12 bases between the two ends. Per germline, CDR1 SQVTM and CDR2 ANQGSEA. CDR3 length: 13 residues. The CDR3 nucleotides are TGCAGCGTTGTGGTGGGGACCTACACTGAAGCTTTCTTT. Translated: CSVVVGTYTEAFF.